The 13 T cell receptor beta chains presented below share a single source sample, sequenced in a study of shared clonotypes between healthy human individuals. In the naive CD8 group, cells lacked CD45RO and were positively selected for CCR7, so terminally differentiated effector memory CD45RA+ cells were left out. The protocol was immunoSEQ multiplex PCR, while the TCRdb copy is restricted to in-frame clones and leaves out a portion. The sample has over 2 million clones; about 95% are singletons. The sequencing sample was made of naive CD8+ T cells sorted from blood. The source is a man in his late teens or twenties in good health.

Comments on this clone: This sample also contains other DNA sequences that code for the same CDR3. The rearrangement joins TRBV9 to TRBJ2-7, with 7 bases matching TRBD2. Looked up from germline, CDR1 is SGDLS and CDR2 is YYNGEE. This CDR3 has 14 residues. Trimming cost V 0 bases and J 3 bases; bases outside gene matches: 3. The CDR3 DNA reads as TGTGCCAGCAGCGTAGCTGGGGGGGACTACGAGCAGTACTTC. Translated, it gives CASSVAGGDYEQYF.

The chain couples TRBV14 to TRBJ2-2, with a possible D match to TRBD1 (5 bases). Germline V lookup: CDR1 SGHDN, CDR2 FVKESK. The CDR3 has 12 amino acids. With 6 bases removed from V and 8 bases from J, the gap between germline ends came to 10 bases. The CDR3 loop reads CASSPTGGELFF. CDR3 DNA: TGTGCCAGCAGTCCAACAGGAGGGGAGCTGTTTTTT.

The chain has TRBV4-3 and TRBJ2-1; 12 bases match TRBD2. In germline, CDR1 is LGHNA, CDR2 YSLEER. With V trimmed by 2 bases and J by 5 bases, 1 base remained unmatched. The CDR3 is 15 residues long. This CDR3 is CASSQLAGGDNEQFF. As DNA, the CDR3 is TGCGCCAGCAGCCAACTAGCGGGAGGGGACAATGAGCAGTTCTTC.

V usage is TRBV27 and J usage is TRBJ2-7; 9 nucleotides align to TRBD1. The CDR3 has 14 amino acids. In germline, CDR1 is MNHEY, CDR2 SMNVEV (reference sequence). The V gene end was trimmed by 5 bases and the J gene end by 4 bases; junction bases not matched to a gene: 6. The CDR3 protein is CASSTRDRAYEQYF. CDR3 in DNA: TGTGCCAGCAGTACCCGGGACAGGGCATACGAGCAGTACTTC.

This chain uses TRBV4-3 with TRBJ2-5; a weak D match, TRBD2 (6 bases). The V gene's germline CDR1 is LGHNA and CDR2 YSLEER. V was cut by 0 bases and J by 4 bases, with 24 bases left in between. This CDR3 region has 19 residues. Written as DNA, the CDR3 is TGCGCCAGCAGCCAAGATTTCCCTACGGGAGAGGAGGTAGTAGAGACCCAGTACTTC. The encoded protein is CASSQDFPTGEEVVETQYF.

This chain links TRBV7-6 with TRBJ2-1; tentatively, D is TRBD2 (6 bases). Trimming removed 2 bases at V and 1 base at J, with 18 bases between. Germline V gene lookup returns CDR1 SGHVS and CDR2 FNYEAQ. The CDR3 is 18 amino acids. The CDR3 DNA is TGTGCCAGCAGCTTAAGTTACCCGGGGGACTCTTCCTACAATGAGCAGTTCTTC. It is translated as CASSLSYPGDSSYNEQFF. Full variable domain (rest looked up from reference TRBV7-6 and TRBJ2-1): GAGVSQSPRYKVTKRGQDVALRCDPISGHVSLYWYRQALGQGPEFLTYFNYEAQQDKSGLPNDRFSAERPEGSISTLTIQRTEQRDSAMYRCASSLSYPGDSSYNEQFFGPGTRLTVL.

J is TRBJ2-7 and V is TRBV4-3; 11 bases are a match to TRBD2. Germline loops: CDR1 LGHNA, CDR2 YSLEER. There are 16 residues in the CDR3. After removal of 0 bases from V and 6 bases from J, the junction contained 7 bases not matched to a gene. The CDR3 loop reads CASSQDRGTSGSEQYF. The CDR3 DNA reads TGCGCCAGCAGCCAAGATAGAGGGACTAGCGGATCCGAGCAGTACTTC.

The V and J genes are TRBV11-2 and TRBJ2-5; D is tentatively TRBD1 or TRBD2 (5 bases each). The CDR3 is made up of 14 amino acids. Germline CDR1 reads SGHAT; CDR2 reads FQNNGV. Trimming cost V 6 bases and J 4 bases, with 15 bases left between them. CDR3 sequence: CASSLRYGGETQYF. The CDR3 DNA follows: TGTGCCAGCAGTCTAAGATATGGGGGAGAGACCCAGTACTTC.

The chain has TRBV30 and TRBJ2-3, with a possible D match to TRBD1 (6 bases). The CDR3 has 13 residues. Germline CDR1 is GTSNPN and CDR2 is SVGIG (reference sequence). V was pared by 4 bases and J by 6 bases, with 14 bases between. The CDR3 DNA reads TGTGCCTGGACCCAGGGGTCCGGGGATACGCAGTATTTT. It codes for CAWTQGSGDTQYF.

CDR3 region: CASSFPGANTGELFF. The DNA for the CDR3 is TGTGCCAGCAGCTTCCCGGGAGCGAACACCGGGGAGCTGTTTTTT. The V call is TRBV5-8, the J call TRBJ2-2; perhaps TRBD2 as D (6 bases). V gave up 2 bases and J gave up 0 bases, with 8 bases separating them. The CDR3 totals 15 residues. The germline V gene has CDR1 SGHTS and CDR2 YDEGEE.

The chain carries TRBV29-1 and TRBJ1-1; TRBD1 agrees at 7 bases. Germline lookup yields CDR1 SQVTM and CDR2 ANQGSEA. The CDR3 contains 15 residues. The junction had 6 bases not matched to a gene; V was cut back by 1 base and J by 1 base. The CDR3 region has the DNA TGCAGCGTTGAAGGGGACAGTGGACAGAACACTGAAGCTTTCTTT. Translated: CSVEGDSGQNTEAFF.

This sequence joins TRBV6-1 and TRBJ1-2; D is possibly TRBD1 (5 bases). Germline CDR1 and CDR2: MNHNS and SASEGT. The CDR3 totals 13 residues. The ends were cut back, 6 bases at V and 4 bases at J, with 12 bases in the middle. The CDR3 DNA reads as TGTGCCAGCAGCGAACAGGAACTCTATGGCTACACCTTC. This translates into CASSEQELYGYTF.

CDR3 sequence (DNA): TGTGCCAGCAGCATTCAGGGTGCTTCCTACAATGAGCAGTTCTTC. Translated: CASSIQGASYNEQFF. The chain recombines TRBV5-4 with TRBJ2-1; D is possibly TRBD1 (5 bases). CDR3 length: 15 amino acids. Germline CDR1 reads SGHNT; CDR2 reads YYREEE (reference sequence). Trimming shortened V by 4 bases and J by 1 base, and 12 bases separated the two germline ends.